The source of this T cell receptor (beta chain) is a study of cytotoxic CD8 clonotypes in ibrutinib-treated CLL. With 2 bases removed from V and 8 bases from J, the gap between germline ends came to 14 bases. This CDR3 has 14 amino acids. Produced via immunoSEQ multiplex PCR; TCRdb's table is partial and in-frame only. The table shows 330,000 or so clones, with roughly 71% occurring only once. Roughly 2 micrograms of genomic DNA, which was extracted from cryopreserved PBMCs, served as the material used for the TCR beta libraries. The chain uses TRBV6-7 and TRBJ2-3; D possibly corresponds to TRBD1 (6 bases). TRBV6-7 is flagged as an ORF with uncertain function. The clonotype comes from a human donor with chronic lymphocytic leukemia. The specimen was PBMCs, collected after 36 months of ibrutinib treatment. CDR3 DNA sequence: TGTGCCAGCAGTTACACCCTGACAGGACCTACGCAGTATTTT. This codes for CASSYTLTGPTQYF.